This TCR beta chain came from a study of blood T cell repertoires in COVID-19. Study-level background: PBMCs, B-cell-depleted T cells, or T cells provided the cDNA or gDNA that made up the material.

In the original processing: Estimates of nucleated cell counts were drawn from the amplification of reference gene primers. Profiled with immunoSEQ multiplex PCR; TCRdb holds only in-frame clones, not every one. V and J calls and clone size are as listed in that table; D and trimming were resolved from the DNA. The table includes 350,000 to 400,000 clones, 88% detected once. This clone was seen once. The CDR3 is made up of 13 amino acids. CDR1 is ENHRY and CDR2 is SYGVKD in the germline V gene. With V trimmed by 5 bases and J by 4 bases, 2 bases remained unmatched. The sequence came from a woman aged 18-29 years who had recovered from COVID-19. Sequenced input: PBMCs or T cells enriched from blood (not recorded which). V usage is TRBV10-3 and J usage is TRBJ1-3; 7 bases fit TRBD1. CDR3 amino acids: CAISLTGGNTIYF. For the CDR3, the DNA is TGTGCCATCAGTTTGACAGGGGGAAACACCATATATTTT.